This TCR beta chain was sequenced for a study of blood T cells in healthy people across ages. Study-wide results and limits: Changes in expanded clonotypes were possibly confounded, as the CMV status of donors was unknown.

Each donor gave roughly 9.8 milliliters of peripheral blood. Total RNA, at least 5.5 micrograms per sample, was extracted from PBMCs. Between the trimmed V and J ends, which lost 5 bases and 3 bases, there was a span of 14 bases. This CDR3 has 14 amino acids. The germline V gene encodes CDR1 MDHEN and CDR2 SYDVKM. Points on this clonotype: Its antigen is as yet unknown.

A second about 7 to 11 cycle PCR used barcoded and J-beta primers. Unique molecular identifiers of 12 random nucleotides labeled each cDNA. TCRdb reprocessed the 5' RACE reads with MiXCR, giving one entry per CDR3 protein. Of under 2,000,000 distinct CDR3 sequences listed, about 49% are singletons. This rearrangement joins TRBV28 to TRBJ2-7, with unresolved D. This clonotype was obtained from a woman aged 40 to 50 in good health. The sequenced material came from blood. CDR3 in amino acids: CASSPLSEFYEQYF. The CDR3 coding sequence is TGTGCCAGCAGTCCCCTTTCTGAGTTCTACGAGCAGTACTTC.